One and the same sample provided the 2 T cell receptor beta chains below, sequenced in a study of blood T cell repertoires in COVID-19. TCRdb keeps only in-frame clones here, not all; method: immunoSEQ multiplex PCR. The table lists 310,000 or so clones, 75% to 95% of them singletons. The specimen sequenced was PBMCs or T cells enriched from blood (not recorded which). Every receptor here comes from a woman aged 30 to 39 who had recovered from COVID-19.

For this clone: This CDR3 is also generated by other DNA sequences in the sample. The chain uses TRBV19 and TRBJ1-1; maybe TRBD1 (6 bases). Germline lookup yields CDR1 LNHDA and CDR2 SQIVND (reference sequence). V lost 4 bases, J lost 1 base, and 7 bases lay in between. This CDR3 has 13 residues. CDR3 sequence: CASSTTGNTEAFF. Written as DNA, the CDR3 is TGTGCCAGTAGTACGACAGGGAACACTGAAGCTTTCTTT.

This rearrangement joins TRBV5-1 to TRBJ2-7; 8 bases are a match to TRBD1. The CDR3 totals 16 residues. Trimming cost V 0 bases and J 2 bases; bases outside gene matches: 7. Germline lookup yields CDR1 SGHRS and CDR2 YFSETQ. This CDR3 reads CASSLARTGWAYEQYF. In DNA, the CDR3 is TGCGCCAGCAGCTTGGCCAGGACAGGGTGGGCCTACGAGCAGTACTTC.